Listed below are T cell receptor beta chains from one sample, sequenced in a study of blood T cell repertoires in COVID-19. Profiled with immunoSEQ multiplex PCR; TCRdb holds only in-frame clones, not every one. The data contain fewer than 120,000 clones, approximately 70% of them seen just once; the ten biggest clones take up around 7.3%. Source material: peripheral blood. These TCRs come from an older woman with acute or convalescent COVID-19. The CDR3 runs from the conserved cysteine through the conserved F or W. Fields, in order: CDR3 protein, CDR3 DNA, D gene, J gene, V gene, clone size, CDR3 length. The D gene is left open where the match is weak. Size values are once, few and many counts, or a class for expanded clones, and some rows have none.

CDR3aa: CASIKRGDGELFF
CDR3nt: TGTGCCAGCATCAAGCGGGGAGACGGGGAGCTGTTTTTT
d_gene: TRBD2
j_gene: TRBJ2-2
v_gene: TRBV6-5
abundance: NA
len: 13

CDR3aa: CAWSVAGAGVDEQFF
CDR3nt: TGTGCCTGGAGTGTCGCGGGGGCGGGAGTCGATGAGCAGTTCTTC
d_gene: NA
j_gene: TRBJ2-1
v_gene: TRBV30
abundance: NA
len: 15

CDR3aa: CASSSGTHPYEQYF
CDR3nt: TGTGCCAGCAGTTCTGGGACTCACCCCTACGAGCAGTACTTC
d_gene: NA
j_gene: TRBJ2-7
v_gene: TRBV6-5
abundance: NA
len: 14

CDR3aa: CAWSKTGIPGELFF
CDR3nt: TGTGCCTGGAGCAAAACAGGAATTCCCGGGGAGCTGTTTTTT
d_gene: NA
j_gene: TRBJ2-2
v_gene: TRBV30
abundance: NA
len: 14

CDR3aa: CASSPQGLPYNEQFF
CDR3nt: TGTGCCAGCTCACCACAGGGACTCCCTTACAATGAGCAGTTCTTC
d_gene: NA
j_gene: TRBJ2-1
v_gene: TRBV18
abundance: NA
len: 15

CDR3aa: CASRALQGGFTEAFF
CDR3nt: TGTGCCAGCAGAGCTTTACAGGGGGGTTTCACTGAAGCTTTCTTT
d_gene: TRBD1
j_gene: TRBJ1-1
v_gene: TRBV28
abundance: NA
len: 15

CDR3aa: CASSSAGSSPLHF
CDR3nt: TGTGCCAGCAGCTCTGCGGGATCGTCACCCCTCCACTTT
d_gene: NA
j_gene: TRBJ1-6
v_gene: TRBV11-1
abundance: NA
len: 13

CDR3aa: CASSEGPGAGTGNTQYF
CDR3nt: TGTGCCAGCAGCGAAGGCCCTGGGGCGGGGACCGGGAATACGCAGTATTTT
d_gene: NA
j_gene: TRBJ2-3
v_gene: TRBV9
abundance: NA
len: 17

CDR3aa: CASSSNRGQETQYF
CDR3nt: TGTGCCAGCAGCTCAAACAGGGGCCAAGAGACCCAGTACTTC
d_gene: TRBD1
j_gene: TRBJ2-5
v_gene: TRBV7-2
abundance: NA
len: 14

CDR3aa: CASRRDRGLYGYTF
CDR3nt: TGTGCCAGCAGACGGGACAGGGGGCTTTATGGCTACACCTTC
d_gene: TRBD1
j_gene: TRBJ1-2
v_gene: TRBV28
abundance: NA
len: 14

CDR3aa: CAWSVWNRGSGNTIYF
CDR3nt: TGTGCCTGGAGTGTATGGAACAGGGGATCTGGAAACACCATATATTTT
d_gene: TRBD1
j_gene: TRBJ1-3
v_gene: TRBV30
abundance: NA
len: 16

CDR3aa: CASSEADTSNQPQHF
CDR3nt: TGTGCCAGCAGTGAAGCGGACACCAGCAATCAGCCCCAGCATTTT
d_gene: NA
j_gene: TRBJ1-5
v_gene: TRBV6-1
abundance: NA
len: 15

CDR3aa: CASSFGGGGSPLHF
CDR3nt: TGTGCCAGCAGTTTTGGAGGGGGCGGTTCACCCCTCCACTTT
d_gene: TRBD1
j_gene: TRBJ1-6
v_gene: TRBV28
abundance: few
len: 14

CDR3aa: CASSLGRLVNQETQYF
CDR3nt: TGTGCCAGCAGCTTAGGTCGGCTAGTAAACCAAGAGACCCAGTACTTC
d_gene: NA
j_gene: TRBJ2-5
v_gene: TRBV7-7
abundance: many
len: 16

CDR3aa: CASSQSRGEQFF
CDR3nt: TGTGCCAGCAGCCAATCTCGGGGGGAGCAGTTCTTC
d_gene: NA
j_gene: TRBJ2-1
v_gene: TRBV3-1/TRBV3-2
abundance: once
len: 12

CDR3aa: CAIGGQGALGYTF
CDR3nt: TGTGCCATCGGAGGGCAGGGGGCGTTAGGCTACACCTTC
d_gene: TRBD1
j_gene: TRBJ1-2
v_gene: TRBV28
abundance: NA
len: 13

CDR3aa: CASSARTEAFF
CDR3nt: TGTGCCAGCAGTGCGAGAACTGAAGCTTTCTTT
d_gene: NA
j_gene: TRBJ1-1
v_gene: TRBV12-3/TRBV12-4
abundance: NA
len: 11

CDR3aa: CASSPASGQNNYGYTF
CDR3nt: TGCGCCAGCAGCCCAGCTTCGGGACAGAACAACTATGGCTACACCTTC
d_gene: TRBD1
j_gene: TRBJ1-2
v_gene: TRBV5-1
abundance: NA
len: 16

CDR3aa: CASRGLGQRTGELFF
CDR3nt: TGTGCCAGCAGGGGTTTGGGACAGAGAACCGGGGAGCTGTTTTTT
d_gene: TRBD1
j_gene: TRBJ2-2
v_gene: TRBV6-5
abundance: few
len: 15

CDR3aa: CASSVAGAGFEKLFF
CDR3nt: TGTGCCAGCAGCGTAGCTGGGGCAGGGTTTGAAAAACTGTTTTTT
d_gene: NA
j_gene: TRBJ1-4
v_gene: TRBV9
abundance: NA
len: 15

CDR3aa: CAWNPTNGGTEAFF
CDR3nt: TGTGCCTGGAATCCGACGAACGGGGGGACTGAAGCTTTCTTT
d_gene: NA
j_gene: TRBJ1-1
v_gene: TRBV30
abundance: NA
len: 14

CDR3aa: CASSEAGSSYNSPLHF
CDR3nt: TGTGCCAGCAGTGAAGCCGGGAGCTCCTATAATTCACCCCTCCACTTT
d_gene: NA
j_gene: TRBJ1-6
v_gene: TRBV2
abundance: few
len: 16